This TCR beta chain was captured in a study of T cell responses to AZD1222 COVID-19 vaccine. Findings of the study overall: Repertoire sampling occurred only after the peak T cell response.

Clones were read by immunoSEQ multiplex PCR, and TCRdb kept only the in-frame ones, dropping some. The table records about 200,000 clones, 94% of them present only once. This clone was seen once. The target antigen is unknown. The CDR3 length is 14 residues. V was pared by 3 bases and J by 6 bases, with 12 bases between. The germline V gene has CDR1 SSHAT and CDR2 FNYEAQ (reference sequence). This TCR was recovered from an adult who received the MenACWY meningococcal vaccine as a control. The chain carries TRBV7-7 and TRBJ1-3; D gene unclear. The sequenced sample was peripheral blood, obtained 28 days after the second dose of the MenACWY control vaccine. The CDR3 DNA follows: TGTGCCAGCAGCTTGAATCCGACGGAAAACACCATATATTTT. It encodes CASSLNPTENTIYF.